What follows are 17 T cell receptor beta chains derived from one specimen sequenced in a study of T-cell reconstitution after alpha-beta-depleted transplantation in children. Preparation of the TCRbeta library used unique molecular identifiers. Each CDR3 protein gets one entry after TCRdb re-called the PCR reads with MiXCR. The table has roughly 300,000 distinct CDR3 sequences, over 8% seen once. The sequenced sample was PBMCs from the stem cell graft donor, obtained from the stem cell graft. The receptors were gathered from a human donor who donated a stem cell graft to a child with SCID.

This clonotype was seen only a few times. V gene TRBV27 combines with J gene TRBJ2-7; TRBD2 aligns across 12 bases. The CDR3 is made up of 16 amino acids. From germline, CDR1 is MNHEY and CDR2 SMNVEV (reference sequence). The J segment lost 1 base and the V segment lost 5 bases, leaving 6 bases of the junction unmatched. Here the CDR3 DNA reads TGTGCCAGCAGTGAGACTAGCGGGGGCCTTTCCTACGAGCAGTACTTC. Its protein product is CASSETSGGLSYEQYF.

This clonotype was observed once. CDR3 protein: CASSYFRTSGGGTYNEQFF. CDR3 DNA: TGTGCCAGCAGTTACTTTAGGACTAGCGGGGGGGGAACCTACAATGAGCAGTTCTTC. V and J are TRBV6-2 or TRBV6-3 and TRBJ2-1; TRBD2 matches at 15 bases. CDR3 length equals 19 residues. The germline V gene has CDR1 MNHEY and CDR2 SVGEGT. V trimming: 1 base; J trimming: 2 bases; junction bases outside the gene matches: 6.

This clonotype was detected many times. The chain has TRBV10-3 and TRBJ2-7; 8 positions match TRBD1. Trimming removed 6 bases from V and 1 base from J; junction bases left unmatched: 2. Germline CDR1 and CDR2: ENHRY and SYGVKD. CDR3 length: 13 amino acids. The CDR3 reads CAIRTGESYEQYF. CDR3 nucleotides: TGTGCCATCAGGACAGGGGAGTCCTACGAGCAGTACTTC.

This clonotype was found many times. The chain carries TRBV16 and TRBJ1-1; D call uncertain. In germline, CDR1 is KGHSY, CDR2 FQNENV. The V gene lost 3 bases and the J gene lost 7 bases, with 6 bases spanning the gap. The CDR3 is made up of 11 amino acids. The CDR3 nucleotides read TGTGCCAGCAGCCAGGGGATTGAAGCTTTCTTT. Its translation is CASSQGIEAFF.

This clonotype has just a few counts. The rearrangement uses TRBV10-3 and TRBJ1-1; no definite D call. The CDR3 loop spans 12 amino acids. CDR1 is ENHRY, CDR2 SYGVKD, per germline. The V end was cut by 8 bases, the J end by 1 base, with 8 bases between. In DNA form, the CDR3 reads TGTGCCATCCGAGAGGGGAACACTGAAGCTTTCTTT. The encoded protein is CAIREGNTEAFF.

This sequence joins TRBV12-5 and TRBJ1-1; D perhaps matches TRBD1 (6 bases). There are 15 residues in the CDR3. Trimming left V 1 base short and J 6 bases short, with 15 bases between. Germline V CDR1 and CDR2: LGHNT, FRNRAP. The CDR3 coding sequence is TGTGCTAGTGGTTTGGCTTTATCAGGGGCTTCTGAAGCTTTCTTT. Encoded protein: CASGLALSGASEAFF.

The chain uses TRBV27 and TRBJ1-6, with D possibly TRBD1 on 6 matching bases. V was clipped by 7 bases and J by 6 bases, with 13 bases between them. CDR3 length: 14 residues. Germline CDR1 is MNHEY and CDR2 is SMNVEV (reference sequence). CDR3 loop: CASKQGYSNSPLHF. The CDR3 DNA sequence: TGTGCCAGCAAACAGGGATACTCTAATTCACCCCTCCACTTT.

This clonotype was detected only a few times. The gene calls are TRBV10-3 and TRBJ1-1; D gene uncertain. Germline CDR1 is ENHRY and CDR2 is SYGVKD. Between the trimmed V and J ends, which lost 0 bases and 1 base, there was a span of 3 bases. CDR3 size: 13 residues. CDR3 sequence: CAISESENTEAFF. The DNA for the CDR3 is TGTGCCATCAGTGAGTCGGAGAACACTGAAGCTTTCTTT.

For the CDR3, the DNA is TGTGCCAGCAGCCGTGGATCGGGGCACGGAGAGACCCAGTACTTC. Protein product: CASSRGSGHGETQYF. V usage is TRBV7-2 and J usage is TRBJ2-5, with D perhaps being TRBD1 or TRBD2 (5 bases each). Deletions cut 5 bases from V and 4 bases from J, with 17 bases between. CDR3 size: 15 residues. Germline assignment: CDR1 SGHTA and CDR2 FQGNSA.

This clonotype appeared a few times. This chain joins TRBV7-2 and TRBJ1-1; D may be TRBD1 (5 bases). CDR3 size: 14 residues. V was trimmed by 2 bases and J by 10 bases, leaving 17 bases between them. Germline CDR1 and CDR2: SGHTA and FQGNSA. Here the CDR3 reads CASSLTTGNWGAFF. The CDR3 DNA reads as TGTGCCAGCAGCTTAACCACAGGAAACTGGGGAGCTTTCTTT.

This clonotype was seen a handful of times. The chain has TRBV12-3 or TRBV12-4 and TRBJ2-1; a weak D match, TRBD1 (6 bases). Trimming took off 6 bases at V and 8 bases at J, with 20 bases between the two ends. CDR3 length equals 15 residues. Here the CDR3 reads CASRSAGTTIDEQFF. CDR3 nucleotides: TGTGCCAGCAGATCAGCCGGGACAACAATCGATGAGCAGTTCTTC.

This clonotype was seen ten or more times. The chain carries TRBV3-1 and TRBJ2-3; D is perhaps TRBD1 (5 bases). Trimming shortened V by 2 bases and J by 2 bases, and 17 bases separated the two germline ends. Germline V gives CDR1 LGHDT, CDR2 YNNKEL (reference sequence). The CDR3 length is 17 residues. The CDR3 loop is CASSQLEVKGYTDTQYF. CDR3 in DNA: TGTGCCAGCAGCCAACTAGAGGTTAAGGGGTACACAGATACGCAGTATTTT.

This clonotype has a handful of counts. The chain recombines TRBV3-1 with TRBJ2-4, with TRBD1 matching 7 bases. J lost 15 bases, V lost 0 bases, and 8 bases had no gene match. The CDR3 covers 13 residues. CDR1 and CDR2 from the germline V gene are LGHDT and YNNKEL (reference sequence). CDR3 region: CASSQDPGQQRYF. In nucleotides, the CDR3 is TGTGCCAGCAGCCAAGATCCGGGACAGCAGAGGTACTTC.

This clonotype appeared a few times. V is TRBV4-2 and J is TRBJ2-7; D not certain. Germline loops: CDR1 LGHNA, CDR2 YNFKEQ. Deletions cut 0 bases from V and 1 base from J, with 10 bases between. The CDR3 is made up of 15 amino acids. The CDR3: CASSQDWGGSYEQYF. In nucleotides, the CDR3 is TGTGCCAGCAGCCAAGATTGGGGTGGGTCCTACGAGCAGTACTTC.

At least ten counts were recorded for this clonotype. The chain has TRBV7-7 and TRBJ2-2; 7 bases agree with TRBD2. Germline lookup yields CDR1 SSHAT and CDR2 FNYEAQ (reference sequence). CDR3 length: 15 residues. The CDR3 region is CATAGDSVYAGELFF. The CDR3 DNA is TGTGCTACCGCGGGGGATAGCGTTTACGCCGGGGAGCTGTTTTTT. Together with reference TRBV7-7 and TRBJ2-2, the CDR3 gives the full variable domain: GAGVSQSPRYKVTKRGQDVTLRCDPISSHATLYWYQQALGQGPEFLTYFNYEAQPDKSGLPSDRFSAERPEGSISTLTIQRTEQRDSAMYRCATAGDSVYAGELFFGEGSRLTVL.

This clonotype was observed a few times. V gene TRBV5-1 combines with J gene TRBJ2-1; 15 bases fit TRBD2. Germline V gives CDR1 SGHRS, CDR2 YFSETQ. V shed 0 bases and J 6 bases; nucleotides not matched to a gene: 7. This CDR3 has 18 residues. As DNA, the CDR3 is TGCGCCAGCAGCTTGGGGACTAGCGGGGGGGCTTCTGGCAATGAGCAGTTCTTC. Residues: CASSLGTSGGASGNEQFF.

The CDR3 region is CASRRAGGQETQYF. The CDR3 nucleotides read TGTGCCAGCAGGAGGGCAGGGGGCCAAGAGACCCAGTACTTC. V is TRBV27 and J is TRBJ2-5; TRBD1 matches 7 bases. The V and J ends lost 6 bases and 1 base, in that order; junction bases with no gene match: 5. This CDR3 is 14 amino acids long. Germline CDR1 and CDR2: MNHEY and SMNVEV (reference sequence).